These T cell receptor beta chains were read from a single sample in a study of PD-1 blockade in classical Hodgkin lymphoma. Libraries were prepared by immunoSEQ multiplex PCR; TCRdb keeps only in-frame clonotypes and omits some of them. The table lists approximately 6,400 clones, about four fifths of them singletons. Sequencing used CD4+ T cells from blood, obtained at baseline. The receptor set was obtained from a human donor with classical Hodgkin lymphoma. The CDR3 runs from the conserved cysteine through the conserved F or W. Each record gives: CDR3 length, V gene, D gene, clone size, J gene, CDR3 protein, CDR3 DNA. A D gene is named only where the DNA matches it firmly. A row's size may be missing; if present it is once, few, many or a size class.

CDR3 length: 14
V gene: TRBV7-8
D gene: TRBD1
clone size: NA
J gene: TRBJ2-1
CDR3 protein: CASSLQGTGAEQFF
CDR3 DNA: TGTGCCAGCAGCCTACAAGGGACAGGGGCTGAGCAGTTCTTC

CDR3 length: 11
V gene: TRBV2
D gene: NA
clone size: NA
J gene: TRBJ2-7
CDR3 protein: CASCYEGEQYF
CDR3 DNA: TGTGCCAGCTGTTATGAGGGGGAGCAGTACTTC

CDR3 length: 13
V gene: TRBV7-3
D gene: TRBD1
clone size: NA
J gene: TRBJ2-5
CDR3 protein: CASSLDREETQYF
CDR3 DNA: TGTGCCAGCAGCTTGGACAGGGAGGAGACCCAGTACTTC

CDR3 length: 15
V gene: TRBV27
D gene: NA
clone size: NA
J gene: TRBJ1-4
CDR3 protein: CASSPNRLPGEKLFF
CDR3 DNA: TGTGCCAGCAGTCCAAACAGGCTTCCAGGTGAAAAACTGTTTTTT

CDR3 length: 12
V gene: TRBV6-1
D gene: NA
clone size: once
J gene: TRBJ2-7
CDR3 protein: CASSVTVYEQYF
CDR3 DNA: TGTGCCAGCAGTGTGACAGTCTACGAGCAGTACTTC

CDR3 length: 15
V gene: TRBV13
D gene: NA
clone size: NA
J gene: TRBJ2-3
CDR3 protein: CASSLAPGQTDTQYF
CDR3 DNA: TGTGCCAGCAGCTTAGCCCCCGGGCAGACAGATACGCAGTATTTT

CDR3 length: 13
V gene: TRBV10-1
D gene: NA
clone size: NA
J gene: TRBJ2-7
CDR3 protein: CASRPPRWGCKYF
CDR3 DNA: TGCGCCAGCAGACCCCCTAGGTGGGGGTGCAAGTACTTC

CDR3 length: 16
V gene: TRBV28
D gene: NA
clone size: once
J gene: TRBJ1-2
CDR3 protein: CASSPSRQRENYGYTF
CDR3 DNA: TGTGCCAGCAGTCCCTCCCGCCAGAGGGAAAACTATGGCTACACCTTC

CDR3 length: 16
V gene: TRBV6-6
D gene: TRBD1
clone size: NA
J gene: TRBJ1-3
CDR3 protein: CASSYPGQETGNTIYF
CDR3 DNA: TGTGCCAGCAGTTATCCGGGACAGGAAACTGGAAACACCATATATTTT

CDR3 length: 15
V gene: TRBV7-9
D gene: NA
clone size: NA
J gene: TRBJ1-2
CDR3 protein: CASEGVQSGDYGYTF
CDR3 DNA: TGTGCCAGTGAAGGGGTGCAGTCCGGCGACTATGGCTACACCTTC

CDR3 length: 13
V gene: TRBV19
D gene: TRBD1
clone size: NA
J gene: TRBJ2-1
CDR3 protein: CASSMDRRDEQFF
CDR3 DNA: TGTGCCAGTAGTATGGACAGGCGGGATGAGCAGTTCTTC

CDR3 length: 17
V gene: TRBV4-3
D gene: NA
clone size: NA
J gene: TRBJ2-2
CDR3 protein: CASSQGSVGGATGELFF
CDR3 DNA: TGCGCCAGCAGCCAAGGGAGCGTCGGGGGAGCTACCGGGGAGCTGTTTTTT

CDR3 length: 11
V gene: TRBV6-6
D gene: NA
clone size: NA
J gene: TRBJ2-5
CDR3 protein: CASSPGGTQYF
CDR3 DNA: TGTGCCAGCAGCCCTGGGGGGACCCAGTACTTC

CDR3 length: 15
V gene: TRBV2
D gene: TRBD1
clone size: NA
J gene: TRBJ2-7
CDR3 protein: CASSQNPGQGGEQYF
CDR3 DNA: TGTGCCAGCAGTCAGAATCCGGGACAGGGAGGCGAGCAGTACTTC

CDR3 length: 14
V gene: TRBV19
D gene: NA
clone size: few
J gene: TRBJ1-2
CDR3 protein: CASSTAHRSGGYTF
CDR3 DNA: TGTGCCAGTAGTACAGCCCACAGGAGCGGTGGCTACACCTTC

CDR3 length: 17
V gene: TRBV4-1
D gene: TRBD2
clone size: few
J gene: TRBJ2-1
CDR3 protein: CASSQTGTSGGLDEQFF
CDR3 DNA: TGCGCCAGCAGCCAAACCGGGACTAGCGGGGGGTTGGATGAGCAGTTCTTC

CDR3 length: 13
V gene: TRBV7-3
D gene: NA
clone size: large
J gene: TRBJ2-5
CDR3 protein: CASSLGARETQYF
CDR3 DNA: TGTGCCAGCAGCTTGGGGGCGCGGGAGACCCAGTACTTC

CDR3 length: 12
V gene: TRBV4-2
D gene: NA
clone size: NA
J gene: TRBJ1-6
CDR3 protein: CASSQAGEALHF
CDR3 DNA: TGTGCCAGCAGCCAAGCAGGGGAGGCCCTCCACTTT

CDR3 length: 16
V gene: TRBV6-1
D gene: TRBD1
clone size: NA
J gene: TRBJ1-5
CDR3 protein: CASSEAGQGASQPQHF
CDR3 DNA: TGTGCCAGCAGTGAAGCGGGGCAGGGGGCTAGTCAGCCCCAGCATTTT

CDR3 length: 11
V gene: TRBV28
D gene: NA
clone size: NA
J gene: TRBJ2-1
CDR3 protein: CASSLKGEQFF
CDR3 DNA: TGTGCCAGCAGTTTGAAGGGTGAGCAGTTCTTC

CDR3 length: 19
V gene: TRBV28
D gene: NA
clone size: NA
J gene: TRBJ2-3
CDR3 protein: CASSTSLRTVGRTTDTQYF
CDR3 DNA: TGTGCCAGCAGCACCTCGCTGAGGACGGTAGGTCGGACCACAGATACGCAGTATTTT

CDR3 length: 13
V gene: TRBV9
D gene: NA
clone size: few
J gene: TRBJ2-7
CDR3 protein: CASSVGDSRGQYF
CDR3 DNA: TGTGCCAGCAGCGTAGGTGACAGCCGGGGGCAGTACTTC

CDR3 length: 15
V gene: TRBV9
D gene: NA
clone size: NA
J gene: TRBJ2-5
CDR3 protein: CASSVEMGRQETQYF
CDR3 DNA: TGTGCCAGCAGCGTAGAAATGGGACGACAAGAGACCCAGTACTTC

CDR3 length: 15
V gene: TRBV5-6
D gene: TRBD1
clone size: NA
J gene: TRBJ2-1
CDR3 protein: CASSRGQGTYNEQFF
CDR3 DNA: TGTGCCAGCAGCAGGGGACAGGGGACCTACAATGAGCAGTTCTTC

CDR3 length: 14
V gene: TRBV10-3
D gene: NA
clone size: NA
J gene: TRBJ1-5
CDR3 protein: CAISDWTEGQPQHF
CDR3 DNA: TGTGCCATCAGTGATTGGACAGAGGGCCAGCCCCAGCATTTT

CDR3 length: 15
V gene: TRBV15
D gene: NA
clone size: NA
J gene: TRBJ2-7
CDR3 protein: CATSRDPGRSYEQYF
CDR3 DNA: TGTGCCACCAGCAGAGATCCCGGACGGAGCTACGAGCAGTACTTC

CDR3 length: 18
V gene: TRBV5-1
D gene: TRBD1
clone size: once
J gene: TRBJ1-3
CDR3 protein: CASSPAGQGINSGNTIYF
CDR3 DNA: TGCGCCAGCAGCCCGGCTGGACAGGGGATAAACTCTGGAAACACCATATATTTT

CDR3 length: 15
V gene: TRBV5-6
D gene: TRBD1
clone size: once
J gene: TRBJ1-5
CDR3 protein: CASSPGQGSNQPQHF
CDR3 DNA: TGTGCCAGCAGCCCGGGACAGGGTAGCAATCAGCCCCAGCATTTT

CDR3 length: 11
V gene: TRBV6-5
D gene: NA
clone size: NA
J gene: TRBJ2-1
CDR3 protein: CASSYGQTQFF
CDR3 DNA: TGTGCCAGCAGTTACGGACAGACTCAGTTCTTC

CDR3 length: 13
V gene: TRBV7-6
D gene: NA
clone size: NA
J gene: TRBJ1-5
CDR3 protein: CASSLGSYQPQHF
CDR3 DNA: TGTGCCAGCAGCTTAGGTAGTTATCAGCCCCAGCATTTT

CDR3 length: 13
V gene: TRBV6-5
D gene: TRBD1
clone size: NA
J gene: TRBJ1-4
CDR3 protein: CASRTGPNEKLFF
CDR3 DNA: TGTGCCAGCAGGACAGGGCCTAATGAAAAACTGTTTTTT

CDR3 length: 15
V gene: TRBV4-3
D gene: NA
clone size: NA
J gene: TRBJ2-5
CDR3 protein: CASSPYAGGRETQYF
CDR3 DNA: TGCGCCAGCAGCCCCTATGCCGGGGGCCGAGAGACCCAGTACTTC

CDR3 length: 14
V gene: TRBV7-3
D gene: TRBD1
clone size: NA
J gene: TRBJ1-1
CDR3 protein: CASSLQGANTEAFF
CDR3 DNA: TGTGCCAGCAGCTTACAGGGGGCGAACACTGAAGCTTTCTTT

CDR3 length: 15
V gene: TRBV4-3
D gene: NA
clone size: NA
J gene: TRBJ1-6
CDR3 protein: CASSQDQGGSAPLHF
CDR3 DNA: TGCGCCAGCAGCCAAGATCAAGGGGGAAGCGCACCCCTCCACTTT

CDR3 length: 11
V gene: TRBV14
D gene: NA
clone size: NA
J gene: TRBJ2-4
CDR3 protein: CASSQDSIQYF
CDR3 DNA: TGTGCCAGCAGCCAAGATAGCATTCAGTACTTC

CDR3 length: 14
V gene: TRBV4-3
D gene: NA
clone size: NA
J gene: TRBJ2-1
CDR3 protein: CASSQVIIYDEQFF
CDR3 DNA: TGCGCCAGCAGCCAAGTCATCATCTATGATGAGCAGTTCTTC

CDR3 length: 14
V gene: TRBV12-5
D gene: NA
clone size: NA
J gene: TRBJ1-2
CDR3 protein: CASGLTGNNYGYTF
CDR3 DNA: TGTGCTAGTGGTTTGACAGGGAATAACTATGGCTACACCTTC

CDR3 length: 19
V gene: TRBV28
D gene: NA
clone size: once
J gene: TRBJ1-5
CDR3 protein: CASSPRDSRPWVSNQPQHF
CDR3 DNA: TGTGCCAGCAGTCCCCGGGACTCCCGCCCCTGGGTGAGCAATCAGCCCCAGCATTTT

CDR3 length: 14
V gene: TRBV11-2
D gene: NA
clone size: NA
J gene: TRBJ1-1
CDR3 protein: CASSSRQSSGLAFF
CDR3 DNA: TGTGCCAGCAGCTCCCGTCAGTCTTCAGGATTAGCTTTCTTT

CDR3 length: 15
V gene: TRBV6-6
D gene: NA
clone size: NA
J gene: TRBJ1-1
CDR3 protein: CASSYSTEGNTEAFF
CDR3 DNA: TGTGCCAGCAGTTACTCGACGGAGGGGAACACTGAAGCTTTCTTT

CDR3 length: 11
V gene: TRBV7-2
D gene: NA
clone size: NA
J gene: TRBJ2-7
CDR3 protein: CASSNSYEQYF
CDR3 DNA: TGTGCCAGCAGCAACTCCTACGAGCAGTACTTC

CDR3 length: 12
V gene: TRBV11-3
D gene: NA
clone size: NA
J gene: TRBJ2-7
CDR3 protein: CASSQVGYEQYF
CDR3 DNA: TGTGCCAGCAGCCAGGTGGGTTACGAGCAGTACTTC

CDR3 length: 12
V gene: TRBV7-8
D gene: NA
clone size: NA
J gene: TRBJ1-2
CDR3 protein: CASSVDGGLYTF
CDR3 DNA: TGTGCCAGCAGCGTCGACGGCGGGCTCTACACCTTC

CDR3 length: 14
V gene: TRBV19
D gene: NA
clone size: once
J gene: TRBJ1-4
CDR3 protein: CASRNPGRLEKLFF
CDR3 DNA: TGTGCCAGTAGGAACCCGGGAAGGCTTGAAAAACTGTTTTTT

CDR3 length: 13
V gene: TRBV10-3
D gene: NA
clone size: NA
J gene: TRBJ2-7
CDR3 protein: CAVNPGPQAEQYF
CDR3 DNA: TGTGCCGTCAATCCAGGCCCACAGGCCGAGCAGTACTTC

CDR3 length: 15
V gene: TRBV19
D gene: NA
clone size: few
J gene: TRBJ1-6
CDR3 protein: CASSIPGQGSSPLHF
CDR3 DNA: TGTGCCAGTAGTATACCGGGGCAGGGTTCTTCACCCCTCCACTTT

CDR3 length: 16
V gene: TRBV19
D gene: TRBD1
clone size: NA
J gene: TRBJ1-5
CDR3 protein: CASSGDRRNSNQPQHF
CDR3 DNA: TGTGCCAGTAGTGGGGACAGGAGGAATAGCAATCAGCCCCAGCATTTT